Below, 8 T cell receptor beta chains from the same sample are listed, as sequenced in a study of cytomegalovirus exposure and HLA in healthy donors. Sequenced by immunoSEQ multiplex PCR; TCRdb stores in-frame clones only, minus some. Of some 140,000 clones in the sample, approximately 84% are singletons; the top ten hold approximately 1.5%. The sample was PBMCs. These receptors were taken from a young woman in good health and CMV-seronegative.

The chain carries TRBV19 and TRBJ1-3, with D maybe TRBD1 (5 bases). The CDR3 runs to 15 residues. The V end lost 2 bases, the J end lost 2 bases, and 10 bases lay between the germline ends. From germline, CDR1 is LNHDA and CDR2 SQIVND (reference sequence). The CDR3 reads CASSISQGTGNTIYF. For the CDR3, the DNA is TGTGCCAGTAGTATATCGCAGGGAACTGGAAACACCATATATTTT.

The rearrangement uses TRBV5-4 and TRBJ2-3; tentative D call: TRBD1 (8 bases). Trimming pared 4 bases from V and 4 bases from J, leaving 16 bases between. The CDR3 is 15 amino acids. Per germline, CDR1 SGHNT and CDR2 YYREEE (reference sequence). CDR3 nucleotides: TGTGCCAGCAGCCTAGGACAGGGAGGGGCAGATACGCAGTATTTT. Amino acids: CASSLGQGGADTQYF. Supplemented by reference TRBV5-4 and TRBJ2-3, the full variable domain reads ETGVTQSPTHLIKTRGQQVTLRCSSQSGHNTVSWYQQALGQGPQFIFQYYREEENGRGNFPPRFSGLQFPNYSSELNVNALELDDSALYLCASSLGQGGADTQYFGPGTRLTVL.

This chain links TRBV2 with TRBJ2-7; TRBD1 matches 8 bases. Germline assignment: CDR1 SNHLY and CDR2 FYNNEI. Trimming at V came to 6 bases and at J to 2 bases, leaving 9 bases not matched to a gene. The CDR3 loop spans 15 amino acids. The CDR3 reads CASRARTGPTYEQYF. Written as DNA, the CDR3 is TGTGCCAGCAGGGCTAGGACAGGGCCAACCTACGAGCAGTACTTC.

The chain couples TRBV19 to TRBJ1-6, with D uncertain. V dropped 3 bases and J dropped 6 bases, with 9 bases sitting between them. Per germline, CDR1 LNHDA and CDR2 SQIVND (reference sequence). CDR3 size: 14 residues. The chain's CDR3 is CASSMRALNSPLHF. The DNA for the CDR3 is TGTGCCAGTAGTATGCGGGCCCTTAATTCACCCCTCCACTTT.

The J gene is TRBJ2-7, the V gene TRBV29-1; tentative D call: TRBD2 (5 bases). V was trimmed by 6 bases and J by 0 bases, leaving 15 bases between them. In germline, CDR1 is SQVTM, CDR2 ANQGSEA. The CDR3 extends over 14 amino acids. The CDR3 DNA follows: TGCAGCGTCTCCCGGGGAACGAGCTCCTACGAGCAGTACTTC. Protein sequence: CSVSRGTSSYEQYF.

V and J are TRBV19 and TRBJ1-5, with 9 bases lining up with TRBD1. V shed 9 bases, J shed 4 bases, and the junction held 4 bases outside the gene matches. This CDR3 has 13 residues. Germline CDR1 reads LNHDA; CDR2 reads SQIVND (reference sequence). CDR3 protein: CASAGTGNQPQHF. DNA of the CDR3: TGTGCCAGCGCTGGGACAGGGAATCAGCCCCAGCATTTT.

The CDR3 loop reads CASSPRLAGANTLRETQYF. CDR3 nucleotide sequence: TGCGCCAGCAGCCCCCGACTAGCGGGGGCGAATACCTTGAGAGAGACCCAGTACTTC. The gene calls are TRBV4-3 and TRBJ2-5; 12 bases agree with TRBD2. Losses at the gene ends were 4 bases for V and 4 bases for J; bases not matched to a gene: 16. This CDR3 has 19 amino acids. Germline V gene lookup returns CDR1 LGHNA and CDR2 YSLEER.

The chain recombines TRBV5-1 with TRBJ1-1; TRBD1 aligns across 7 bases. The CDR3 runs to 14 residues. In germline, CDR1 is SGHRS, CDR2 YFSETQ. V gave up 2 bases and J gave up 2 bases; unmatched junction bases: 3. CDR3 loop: CASSLNRGNTEAFF. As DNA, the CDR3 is TGCGCCAGCAGCTTAAACAGGGGCAACACTGAAGCTTTCTTT.